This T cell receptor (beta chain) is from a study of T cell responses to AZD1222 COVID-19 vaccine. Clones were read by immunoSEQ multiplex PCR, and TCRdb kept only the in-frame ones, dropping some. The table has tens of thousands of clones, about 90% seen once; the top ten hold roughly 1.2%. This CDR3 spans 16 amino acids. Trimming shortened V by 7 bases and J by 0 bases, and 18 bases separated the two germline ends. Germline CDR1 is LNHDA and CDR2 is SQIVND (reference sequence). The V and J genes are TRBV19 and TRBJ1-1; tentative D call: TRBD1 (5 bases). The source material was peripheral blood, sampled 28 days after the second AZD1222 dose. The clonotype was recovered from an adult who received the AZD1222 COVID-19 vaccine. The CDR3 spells CASTKPGTVLNTEAFF. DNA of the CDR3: TGTGCCAGTACCAAGCCCGGGACGGTATTGAACACTGAAGCTTTCTTT.